The source of this T cell receptor (beta chain) is a study of cytomegalovirus exposure and HLA in healthy donors (dated by TCRdb to the late 2010s). A note on the overall study: In an earlier analysis of roughly 500 of the donors, 276 Gb of sequence data and approximately 100 million unique TCR beta sequences from about 190 million T cells were reported. To study patterns of TCR occurrence, a later analysis re-analyzed previously published TCR beta repertoires from 666 donors and added high-resolution HLA genotyping. Across under 500 genotyped donors of the cohort, an average of about 220,000 unique TCR beta nucleotide sequences per donor were sequenced, and approximately 17% of those sequences were non-productive. In a later genetic analysis, genome-wide SNP genotypes for about 65% of the roughly 700 donors were used, and that subset was treated as a discovery cohort. An earlier analysis of 587 of the donors applied high-throughput TCR beta sequencing to assess whether each TCR beta V gene segment acted as functional or pseudogenic. Of the approximately 400 genotyped donors, roughly 80% were placed in the genetic ancestry cluster associated with self-reported Caucasian donors. Alongside the repertoire data, information on donor age, sex, ethnicity and CMV serostatus was compiled. Typing coverage differed by locus: A, B, C, DRB1 and DQB1 were typed in roughly 620-630 donors, DQA1 in about 550, DPA1 in some 570, and DPB1 in around 490. A separate validation cohort of 90 to 150 different subjects was used in addition to the roughly 700-subject first cohort. Roughly 300 gigabases of sequencing data and around 90 million unique TCR sequences made up an early release that covered about 640 HLA-typed donors. To predict cytomegalovirus infection status, the study brought together high-throughput TCR immunosequencing, statistical association of individual TCRs with disease status, and machine learning. HLA typing included class I and class II loci at four-digit resolution. The study aimed to test whether signatures of past pathogen exposure could be identified by cataloging public T cell receptors. All discovery cohort repertoires had been generated using a single sequencing platform. In the later analysis, no new phenotypic data were used to find candidate immune exposures; instead, reliance was placed on TCR beta sequences and their occurrence across donors. About five DR-DQ haplotypes were treated as single units for association and clustering because of strong linkage in the cohort. Using immunosequencing, the study profiled T cell repertoires from fewer than 700 subjects and related those repertoires to cytomegalovirus serostatus.

The paper as a whole reports these results and caveats: Assigning TCR associations to individual alleles was difficult when HLA alleles, especially DR and DQ, strongly co-occurred. Some IMGT-functional V segments, including TRBV6-2 and TRBV6-3, could not be told apart with the 87-base-pair reads, so those segments were excluded. In an earlier analysis of under 600 of the donors, most TCR beta V segments were observed in productive rearrangements about 87% or about 30% of the time, broadly matching IMGT annotations. A cluster of highly shared sequence variants was judged likely to be a technical artifact of the sequencing pipeline. Most TCR sequences were seen in very few donors, while some public TCRs were found in many individuals. A later analysis reported that several top co-occurrence clusters appeared linked to parvovirus B19, influenza, CMV and Epstein-Barr virus. Compared with equally common non-associated chains, HLA-associated TCR beta chains in a later analysis were more clonally expanded and had lower generation probabilities. Compared with the roughly 720-donor mean, donors in an Asian-associated ancestry cluster had fewer N-insertions in productive TCRs, according to a later genetic analysis. The study listed 164 TCR beta chains as associated with cytomegalovirus. Immune exposure information for the cohort was limited to CMV serostatus. In vitro tests confirmed that a few of the cytomegalovirus-associated TCR beta chains recognize cytomegalovirus antigens. An association between a missense DCLRE1C variant and V-gene and J-gene trimming of TCR beta chains was found in a later genetic analysis and replicated in an independent cohort. The authors suggested that the approach could potentially be extended to other disease states and immunological phenotypes. Linkage disequilibrium might explain the correlated functional status among segregating V segments, but an unknown experimental factor could not be ruled out. Because counts were too low, seventeen rarely observed V segments, including chromosome 9 orphons, were excluded from the earlier analysis of roughly 580 of the donors. In a later analysis, most CMV-associated TCR beta chains were found to appear HLA-restricted, with HLA associations seemingly driven largely by CMV exposure. A further reported finding was that TCR beta sequences accurately predicted the HLA-A and HLA-B alleles for most subjects in the first cohort. The presence/absence analyses assumed that sequencing depth was roughly uniform across donors, and that assumption may not be true. Because some donors lacked HLA typing at each locus, the association tests relied only on the typed subset. In a later analysis, some 18,000 TCR beta sequences were associated with specific HLA alleles at a false discovery rate of 0.05. This cohort had only TCR beta chains sequenced, and the lack of alpha or paired-chain data limited which features could be detected. The classifier was reported to diagnose cytomegalovirus status with high specificity and sensitivity in both the original and validation cohorts. According to a later analysis, TCR association rates differed among HLA loci, with DRB1 alleles showing the most associated TCRs and HLA-C alleles showing the fewest.

V loses 2 bases of germline sequence and J loses 3 bases, and the interval between the two ends is 12 bases. Based on the germline V gene, the CDR1 and CDR2 sequences are SGHDT and YYEEEE. Counted from cysteine to phenylalanine, this CDR3 has 14 amino acids. Only CDR3 DNA remains: 42 bases, in frame from the first base. Library preparation used the immunoSEQ multiplex PCR assay. The multiplex PCR relied on a mix of 60 forward primers for TCR Vbeta segments and 13 reverse primers for TCR Jbeta segments. The CDR3 region of rearranged TCR beta genes was amplified from genomic DNA by a multiplex PCR assay. On the Illumina HiSeq System, the amplified TCR beta libraries were sequenced as 87-base-pair reads. The paper's processing steps were these. A later analysis tallied around 82 million unique TCR beta chains across the 666 repertoires, and some 10 million of those chains were shared by two or more donors. Raw reads were error-corrected and collapsed into unique sequences with a nearest-neighbor algorithm that merged closely related sequences to remove PCR and sequencing errors. Alignment of CDR3 sequences to IMGT reference sequences was used to assign V, D and J gene segments. For a sequence to be retained, at least a six-nucleotide match to both a V gene segment and a J gene segment was required. A rearrangement was called productive if the CDR3 had no stop codons and remained in frame with V and J, and every other rearrangement was called non-productive. Following IMGT convention, CDR3 was defined as the stretch from the second conserved V-encoded cysteine up to the conserved J-encoded phenylalanine. Sequences without an unambiguous match to a single V gene segment were excluded from the earlier analysis of 450 to 750 of the donors. An earlier analysis of fewer than 650 of the donors classified V segments as functional when productive rearrangements were above 56.7% and as segregating when the standard deviation between donors was above 5%. A statistical classification framework was developed to diagnose cytomegalovirus status using the catalog of TCR beta chain sequences. A later analysis assigned V and J genes by comparing TCR nucleotide sequences with IMGT/GENE-DB human TR gene sequences. A later analysis assigned CDR3 sequences and most-parsimonious VDJ recombination scenarios with the TCRdist pipeline. In a later analysis, each TCR beta chain was defined by its CDR3 amino acid sequence together with its V-gene family, and reads lacking a unique V-gene family were excluded. To address suspected cross-contamination and a sequencing artifact, a later analysis removed roughly 640 highly shared, low-generation-probability nucleotide sequences. A later analysis calculated a clonal expansion index for each public chain from normalized within-repertoire ranks of inferred template counts. In a later analysis, generation probabilities were computed with a VDJ recombination model fitted to out-of-frame rearrangements, and the resulting probabilities were checked against IGoR. A later analysis scored TCR-TCR, TCR-HLA and TCR-CMV co-occurrence with hypergeometric tests, applying a repertoire-size bias correction to TCR pairs. To estimate false discovery rates, a later analysis permuted the HLA or CMV assignments 20 times. A later analysis grouped co-occurring TCRs with DBSCAN, adding TCRdist sequence similarity when clustering within HLA-allele-positive subsets. Co-occurrence clustering excluded repertoires with fewer than 30,000 or more than 120,000 public chains, plus five with anomalous nucleotide sharing. Sourced from immuneACCESS, this table was stored by TCRdb with only in-frame sequences that have V and J called. A share of the clones is absent; for the studies checked, an unresolved V gene accounts for under half, and the remainder has no known explanation. The D gene and trimming were derived from the DNA, and the V and J assignments and clone size from that table. The sample data list about 150,000 clones, and approximately 82% of these were observed just once. The top ten clonotypes cover 1.5% of the sample.

The cohort comprised 666 healthy bone marrow donors. At the time of sampling, every cohort member was nominally healthy, though immune exposures that went unrecorded were likely present. The donor tested CMV seronegative, placing the donor among the 352 seronegative members of the cohort. Every donor gave a peripheral blood sample, and the peripheral blood mononuclear cells from that sample were used for TCR beta sequencing. The Qiagen DNeasy Blood Extraction Kit was used to extract genomic DNA from the blood cell samples. As to this clone: Its binding antigen is unknown. No qualities accompany the bases; no much larger clone lies one base away.

The chain joins TRBV5-6 to TRBJ2-7; TRBD1 might be the D gene, on 6 matching bases. The TCR was taken from a man in his forties in good health and CMV-seronegative. Input material: PBMCs. DNA sequence: TGTGCCAGCAGCTTCCTGGGGGCTGGCTACGAGCAGTACTTC. Its protein reads: CASSFLGAGYEQYF.